Listed below are T cell receptor beta chains from one sample, sequenced in a study of control samples from healthy donors and cancer patients. The data were produced by immunoSEQ multiplex PCR, yet TCRdb's version contains in-frame clones alone and is incomplete. The data hold 250,000 to 300,000 clones, with approximately 80% observed a single time. The sample was PBMCs. Every receptor here comes from a woman aged 55-75 years with lung cancer. The CDR3 runs from the conserved cysteine through the conserved F or W. D genes are given only for firm matches. Clone size is given for some rows only: seen once, a few or many times, or a class if the clone is expanded.

>-|once|TRBJ1-2|TRBV9
TGTGCCAGCAGCGGAGGTAGGGGAGGAGATGGCTACACCTTC
CASSGGRGGDGYTF
>-|-|TRBJ1-1|TRBV7-8
TGTGCCAGCAGCTTAATGGCAGGCATCATGAACACTGAAGCTTTCTTT
CASSLMAGIMNTEAFF
>-|-|TRBJ2-7|TRBV28
TGTGCCACATTCTCCCGGGACGGGGGCCCCTACGAGCAGTACTTC
CATFSRDGGPYEQYF
>TRBD1|-|TRBJ1-2|TRBV7-2
TGTGCCAGCAGCCCCGGGACAGCTAACTATGGCTACACCTTC
CASSPGTANYGYTF
>TRBD1|once|TRBJ2-5|TRBV5-1
TGCGCCAGCAGCTCACAGGGGAATCATGAGACCCAGTACTTC
CASSSQGNHETQYF
>-|-|TRBJ2-7|TRBV30
TGTGCCTGGAGTACAGGGAGCTCCTACGAGCAGTACTTC
CAWSTGSSYEQYF
>-|-|TRBJ1-3|TRBV19
TGTGCCAGTAGTCCCATGGGGAGGAGCCTTTACTCTGGAAACACCATATATTTT
CASSPMGRSLYSGNTIYF
>TRBD2|-|TRBJ2-1|TRBV2
TGTGCCAGCGCGCGGGAGGCATCGCTTAATGAGCAGTTCTTC
CASAREASLNEQFF
>-|-|TRBJ2-7|TRBV7-8
TGTGCCAGCAGCTCCTCGGAGGGGGACTCCTCCTACGAGCAGTACTTC
CASSSSEGDSSYEQYF
>-|-|TRBJ2-2|TRBV19
TGTGCCAGTAGTTCTCACGCGGCGGGGTCGAACACCGGGGAGCTGTTTTTT
CASSSHAAGSNTGELFF
>-|once|TRBJ2-7|TRBV27
TGTGCCAGCAGTTTATCGGGTAATAGCCCCCCGTACTTC
CASSLSGNSPPYF
>TRBD1|-|TRBJ1-2|TRBV2
TGTGCCAGCAGTGAGTTCGTTACAGGGGGCTATGGCTACACCTTC
CASSEFVTGGYGYTF
>-|-|TRBJ1-4|TRBV7-9
TGTGCCAGCAGCCCCGGGGGTGTCCCAACTAATGAAAAACTGTTTTTT
CASSPGGVPTNEKLFF
>-|-|TRBJ2-7|TRBV28
TGTGCCAGCAGTTTAAGACCTGGGGGTAACTACGAGCAGTACTTC
CASSLRPGGNYEQYF
>-|-|TRBJ2-7|TRBV5-6
TGTGCCAGCAGCTTAAGCGGTCCCTACGAGCAGTACTTC
CASSLSGPYEQYF
>TRBD1|-|TRBJ1-5|TRBV6-5
TGTGCCAGCACATCCTATGAAAAGGGGGCTCAGCCCCAGCATTTT
CASTSYEKGAQPQHF
>-|-|TRBJ1-2|TRBV5-4
TGTGCCAGCAGCTTGGACAGGTTGAACTATGGCTACACCTTC
CASSLDRLNYGYTF
>TRBD1|few|TRBJ1-5|TRBV7-9
TGTGCCAGCAGCCCGGGGACAGGGGCACTCGGGCCCCAGCATTTT
CASSPGTGALGPQHF
>-|-|TRBJ2-3|TRBV5-1
TGCGCCAGCAGCTTGGCTTCGGGGGCTCAAGATACGCAGTATTTT
CASSLASGAQDTQYF
>-|-|TRBJ2-2|TRBV9
TGTGCCAGCAGCGTAGGCAGCCTCCCGAACACCGGGGAGCTGTTTTTT
CASSVGSLPNTGELFF
>-|-|TRBJ2-7|TRBV2
TGTGCCAGCAGTGTTACCACCTACGAGCAGTACTTC
CASSVTTYEQYF
>-|-|TRBJ2-3|TRBV24-1
TGTGCCACCAGTGAGCCGTCGAGGACAGATACGCAGTATTTT
CATSEPSRTDTQYF
>-|-|TRBJ2-6|TRBV3-1/TRBV3-2
TGTGCCAGCAGCCCTGGAGGGACCCTTTTCGGGGCCAACGTCCTGACTTTC
CASSPGGTLFGANVLTF
>-|few|TRBJ1-2|TRBV4-1
TGCGCCAGCAGCCAAGATTGGGCGGGGCCCTACGGCTACACCTTC
CASSQDWAGPYGYTF
>-|-|TRBJ1-3|TRBV13
TGTGCCACCGTTACCCCCTCTGGAAACACCATATATTTT
CATVTPSGNTIYF
>-|once|TRBJ1-2|TRBV12-3/TRBV12-4
TGTGCCAGCAGTTTTGGCACAGGTTATGGCTACACCTTC
CASSFGTGYGYTF
>-|-|TRBJ1-2|TRBV5-1
TGCGCCAGCAGCTTAAGAGGAGGGGCACAAGGCTACACCTTC
CASSLRGGAQGYTF
>-|once|TRBJ1-3|TRBV28
TGTGCCAGCAGTTTACTCGGGCAGGGAAACACCATATATTTT
CASSLLGQGNTIYF